The 23 T cell receptor beta chains below were found in one sample sequenced in a study of blood T cell repertoires in COVID-19. Method: immunoSEQ multiplex PCR; TCRdb's copy keeps in-frame clones and lacks some. The sample has over 150,000 clones, 70% to 80% seen once. The sequenced sample was PBMCs or T cells enriched from blood (not recorded which). The source of these receptors is a woman in her 50s who had recovered from COVID-19.

In its sample, this clone was seen a few times. The CDR3 loop is CASSLSGGSGQPQHF. The CDR3 nucleotides read TGTGCCAGCAGCTTATCAGGGGGCAGCGGCCAGCCCCAGCATTTT. This chain connects TRBV7-8 to TRBJ1-5; TRBD1 matches at 8 bases. V lost 2 bases to trimming and J lost 7 bases; unmatched junction nucleotides: 7. Per germline, CDR1 SGHVS and CDR2 FQNEAQ. The CDR3 contains 15 residues.

The chain combines TRBV6-5 with TRBJ2-1; 8 bases are shared with TRBD1. This CDR3 has 13 amino acids. V gave up 5 bases and J gave up 6 bases; unmatched junction bases: 3. Germline values: CDR1 MNHEY, CDR2 SVGAGI. CDR3 sequence: CASSPGQGNEQFF. CDR3 DNA: TGTGCCAGCAGTCCCGGACAGGGCAATGAGCAGTTCTTC.

This chain links TRBV10-3 with TRBJ2-2; the D gene is possibly TRBD2 (5 bases). Trimming cost V 5 bases and J 1 base, with 20 bases left between them. In germline, CDR1 is ENHRY, CDR2 SYGVKD. This CDR3 has 18 amino acids. CDR3 DNA: TGTGCCATCAGTTCATCCTTCGGGCTAGCAGGGAACACCGGGGAGCTGTTTTTT. Translating it yields CAISSSFGLAGNTGELFF.

The rearrangement joins TRBV5-4 to TRBJ2-5; 9 bases fit TRBD1. Germline CDR1 reads SGHNT; CDR2 reads YYREEE (reference sequence). The V segment lost 2 bases and the J segment 5 bases; nucleotides outside the gene matches: 7. The CDR3 runs to 15 residues. The CDR3 here is CASSFPGQGVETQYF. The CDR3 DNA follows: TGTGCCAGCAGCTTCCCGGGACAGGGTGTGGAGACCCAGTACTTC.

The rearrangement joins TRBV2 to TRBJ2-7, with 8 bases lining up with TRBD2. V shed 0 bases, J shed 6 bases, and the junction held 7 bases outside the gene matches. This CDR3 has 15 amino acids. Germline CDR1 reads SNHLY; CDR2 reads FYNNEI. CDR3 region: CASSEAGSGIGEQYF. CDR3 nucleotides: TGTGCCAGCAGTGAAGCTGGTAGCGGGATCGGCGAGCAGTACTTC.

Only a few counts were recorded for this clone. The gene calls are TRBV2 and TRBJ2-2, with 13 nucleotides matching TRBD2. The CDR3 totals 16 residues. Germline CDR1 and CDR2: SNHLY and FYNNEI. The trim removed 8 bases at V and 6 bases at J, leaving 9 bases unmatched. The CDR3 DNA follows: TGTGCCAGCCGACTAGCGGGAGGAATAACGGCCGGGGAGCTGTTTTTT. Its translation: CASRLAGGITAGELFF.

CDR3 loop: CASSPRAWTSGSYNEQFF. The CDR3 region has the DNA TGTGCCAGCAGCCCACGGGCCTGGACTAGCGGTTCCTACAATGAGCAGTTCTTC. The chain uses TRBV7-8 and TRBJ2-1, with 10 bases aligning to TRBD2. This CDR3 has 18 amino acids. Germline values: CDR1 SGHVS, CDR2 FQNEAQ. Unmatched junction bases numbered 11, after V lost 5 bases and J lost 1 base.

The chain is built from TRBV7-3 and TRBJ2-6; a weak D match, TRBD2 (5 bases). Germline CDR1 and CDR2: SGHTA and FQGTGA. The germline V and J ends were trimmed by 5 bases and 0 bases, with 8 bases remaining between them. The CDR3 is 15 amino acids. For the CDR3, the DNA is TGTGCCAGCAGCCCTGAGGGCTCTGGGGCCAACGTCCTGACTTTC. Amino acids: CASSPEGSGANVLTF.

As DNA, the CDR3 is TGCGCCAGCAGCTTGTCACAGGGACCGCAGACTGAAGCTTTCTTT. Amino acid sequence: CASSLSQGPQTEAFF. The chain is built from TRBV5-1 and TRBJ1-1; a possible D gene is TRBD1 (6 bases). Per germline, CDR1 SGHRS and CDR2 YFSETQ. Trimming pared 1 base from V and 5 bases from J, leaving 15 bases between. This CDR3 region has 15 residues. Together with reference TRBV5-1 and TRBJ1-1, the CDR3 gives the full variable domain: KAGVTQTPRYLIKTRGQQVTLSCSPISGHRSVSWYQQTPGQGLQFLFEYFSETQRNKGNFPGRFSGRQFSNSRSEMNVSTLELGDSALYLCASSLSQGPQTEAFFGQGTRLTVV.

The chain links TRBV3-1 (or the pseudogene TRBV3-2) to TRBJ2-1, with D perhaps TRBD1 (6 bases). V dropped 0 bases and J dropped 7 bases, with 10 bases sitting between them. The germline V gene encodes CDR1 LGHDT and CDR2 YNNKEL (reference sequence). The CDR3 is made up of 14 amino acids. The CDR3 sequence: CASSQDGGWNEQFF. CDR3 DNA sequence: TGTGCCAGCAGCCAAGATGGGGGCTGGAATGAGCAGTTCTTC.

The chain carries TRBV2 and TRBJ2-1; 8 nucleotides line up with TRBD1. This CDR3 region has 15 residues. The germline V gene encodes CDR1 SNHLY and CDR2 FYNNEI. Germline trimming cut 3 bases from V and 7 bases from J; bases unmatched to any gene: 8. CDR3 residues: CASSDWQGALNEQFF. CDR3 bases: TGTGCCAGCAGTGATTGGCAGGGGGCGTTGAATGAGCAGTTCTTC.

V is TRBV5-1 and J is TRBJ2-1; 10 bases fit TRBD2. This CDR3 contains 18 residues. Germline values: CDR1 SGHRS, CDR2 YFSETQ. V lost 0 bases and J lost 4; bases outside the gene matches: 10. In DNA form, the CDR3 reads TGCGCCAGCAGCTTGGGGGGGACTAGCGCGAGGGTATACAATGAGCAGTTCTTC. It encodes CASSLGGTSARVYNEQFF.

The J gene is TRBJ2-1, the V gene TRBV19, with 7 nucleotides matching TRBD2. Trimming removed 3 bases from V and 2 bases from J; junction bases left unmatched: 7. The CDR3 has 16 residues. The germline V gene has CDR1 LNHDA and CDR2 SQIVND (reference sequence). The CDR3 DNA is TGTGCCAGTAGTATCTTCGGGGGGAGGGCCTACAATGAGCAGTTCTTC. Its translation: CASSIFGGRAYNEQFF.

This clone has more than one count but fewer than ten. V and J are TRBV10-3 and TRBJ2-1, with 11 bases matching TRBD2. The CDR3 is made up of 16 amino acids. V lost 9 bases, J lost 5 bases, and 12 bases stayed unmatched. Germline CDR1 is ENHRY and CDR2 is SYGVKD. CDR3 loop: CAISGLAATRNNEQFF. In DNA, the CDR3 is TGTGCCATATCGGGACTAGCGGCAACAAGGAACAATGAGCAGTTCTTC.

V usage is TRBV28 and J usage is TRBJ2-7, with TRBD2 identical over 14 bases. The CDR3 runs to 15 residues. Germline V lookup: CDR1 MDHEN, CDR2 SYDVKM. V shed 2 bases and J 4 bases; nucleotides not matched to a gene: 1. Written as DNA, the CDR3 is TGTGCCAGCAGTTTAGGGACTAGCGGGAGTTACGAGCAGTACTTC. This translates into CASSLGTSGSYEQYF. The full variable domain, completed using reference TRBV28 and TRBJ2-7, is DVKVTQSSRYLVKRTGEKVFLECVQDMDHENMFWYRQDPGLGLRLIYFSYDVKMKEKGDIPEGYSVSREKKERFSLILESASTNQTSMYLCASSLGTSGSYEQYFGPGTRLTVT.

This chain joins TRBV7-8 and TRBJ2-1, with 9 bases fitting TRBD2. Germline CDR1 SGHVS, CDR2 FQNEAQ. After removal of 2 bases from V and 3 bases from J, the junction contained 5 bases not matched to a gene. This CDR3 region has 16 residues. The CDR3 is CASSLKREVYYNEQFF. CDR3 sequence (DNA): TGTGCCAGCAGCTTAAAGCGGGAGGTCTACTACAATGAGCAGTTCTTC.

V is TRBV19 and J is TRBJ2-1; the D gene is possibly TRBD2 (6 bases). Trimming shortened V by 5 bases and J by 8 bases, and 13 bases separated the two germline ends. Germline V gene data show CDR1 as LNHDA and CDR2 as SQIVND (reference sequence). The length of the CDR3 is 13 residues. CDR3 in DNA: TGTGCCAGTAGTGGTGGAGGGTGGGATGAGCAGTTCTTC. Translated, it gives CASSGGGWDEQFF.

The chain has TRBV12-3 or TRBV12-4 and TRBJ1-2, with D hard to call. The ends were cut back, 3 bases at V and 7 bases at J, with 12 bases in the middle. This CDR3 comprises 13 residues. This CDR3 reads CASSFGGDRGYTF. As DNA, the CDR3 is TGTGCCAGCAGTTTTGGAGGCGACCGTGGCTACACCTTC.

The V and J genes are TRBV7-8 and TRBJ2-7; 10 bases match TRBD1. This CDR3 is 15 amino acids long. Germline V gives CDR1 SGHVS, CDR2 FQNEAQ. Losses at the gene ends were 5 bases for V and 3 bases for J; bases not matched to a gene: 7. The DNA of the CDR3 is TGTGCCAGCAGCAGGGGGACAGGGGCCTTCTACGAGCAGTACTTC. It translates to CASSRGTGAFYEQYF.

The chain is built from TRBV4-3 and TRBJ2-7; TRBD1 agrees at 9 bases. The germline V gene has CDR1 LGHNA and CDR2 YSLEER. V lost 0 bases to trimming and J lost 5 bases; unmatched junction nucleotides: 5. The length of the CDR3 is 15 residues. CDR3 amino acids: CASSQDPGQGHEQYF. CDR3 bases: TGCGCCAGCAGCCAAGATCCGGGACAGGGTCACGAGCAGTACTTC.

The chain joins TRBV2 to TRBJ2-6, with D possibly matching TRBD1 (6 bases). This CDR3 spans 15 amino acids. Germline loops: CDR1 SNHLY, CDR2 FYNNEI. V gave up 5 bases and J gave up 2 bases, with 10 bases separating them. The CDR3 protein is CASSITGTGANVLTF. CDR3 DNA sequence: TGTGCCAGCAGTATCACAGGGACTGGGGCCAACGTCCTGACTTTC. Complete variable domain (other parts from reference TRBV2 and TRBJ2-6): EPEVTQTPSHQVTQMGQEVILRCVPISNHLYFYWYRQILGQKVEFLVSFYNNEISEKSEIFDDQFSVERPDGSNFTLKIRSTKLEDSAMYFCASSITGTGANVLTFGAGSRLTVL.

The chain recombines TRBV11-2 with TRBJ2-1; 9 bases are a match to TRBD2. This CDR3 contains 17 residues. Trimming at V came to 2 bases and at J to 8 bases, leaving 13 bases not matched to a gene. Germline CDR1 is SGHAT and CDR2 is FQNNGV. The CDR3 nucleotides read TGTGCCAGCAGCTTATTCGGCGGCGGGAGGGCCCGCGATGAGCAGTTCTTC. Residues: CASSLFGGGRARDEQFF.

A single count supports this clone. The chain is built from TRBV5-6 and TRBJ2-2; 9 bases match TRBD2. This CDR3 has 18 residues. Germline CDR1 SGHDT, CDR2 YYEEEE. V was pared by 3 bases and J by 2 bases, with 11 bases of the junction left unmatched. The CDR3 is CASSSARGTSLNTGELFF. The CDR3 DNA follows: TGTGCCAGCAGCTCCGCCCGCGGGACTAGCCTTAACACCGGGGAGCTGTTTTTT.